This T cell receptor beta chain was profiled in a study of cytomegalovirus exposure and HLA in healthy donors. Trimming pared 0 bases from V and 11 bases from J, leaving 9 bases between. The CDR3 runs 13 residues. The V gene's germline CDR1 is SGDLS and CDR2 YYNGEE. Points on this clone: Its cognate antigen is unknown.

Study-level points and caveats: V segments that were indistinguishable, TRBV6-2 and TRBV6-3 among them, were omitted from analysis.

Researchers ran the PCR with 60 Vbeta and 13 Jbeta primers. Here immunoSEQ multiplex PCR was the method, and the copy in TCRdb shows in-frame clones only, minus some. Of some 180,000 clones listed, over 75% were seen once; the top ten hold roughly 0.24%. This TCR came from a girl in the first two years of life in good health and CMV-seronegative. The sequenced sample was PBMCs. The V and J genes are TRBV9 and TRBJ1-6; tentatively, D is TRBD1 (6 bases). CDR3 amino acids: CASSVAQGPPLHF. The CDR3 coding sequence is TGTGCCAGCAGCGTAGCTCAGGGGCCACCCCTCCACTTT.